This T cell receptor (beta chain) was observed in a study of blood T cell repertoires in COVID-19. On the study more broadly: The study drew acute and convalescent COVID-19 samples from the United States, Italy and Spain. T cells, B-cell-depleted T cells, or PBMCs provided the cDNA or gDNA that served as material.

Profiling relied on immunoSEQ multiplex PCR, and the TCRdb table lists in-frame clones only, not all of them. Counted here are over 150,000 clones, roughly 89% occurring once; the ten biggest clones make up under 5%. Material: peripheral blood. The TCR sequence derives from a woman between 55 and 75 years old who had recovered from COVID-19.

CDR3 bases: TGTGCCAGCTCACTTGACAGGGAGTGGGCTGAAGCTTTCTTT. Protein sequence: CASSLDREWAEAFF. This chain links TRBV18 with TRBJ1-1, with TRBD1 matching over 7 bases. The CDR3 covers 14 residues. Germline CDR1 is KGHSH and CDR2 is LQKENI. J was trimmed by 6 bases and V by 4 bases; bases with no gene match: 8.